The 25 T cell receptor beta chains in this list originate from one sample, sequenced in a study of T cell repertoires in cytomegalovirus infection. TCRdb re-called the reads with MiXCR, one entry per CDR3 protein. Among around 140,000 distinct CDR3 sequences listed, 32% were seen once. Their antigens are not known. The source was CD8+ T cells from cultured PBMCs, collected from culture after CMV antigen stimulation. Receptors originate from a human donor in good health (CMV status not recorded). Some clones in this sample may be carry-over from other donors' samples.

V and J are TRBV7-4 and TRBJ1-1, with D unresolved. In germline, CDR1 is SGHVT, CDR2 SQSDAQ. Trimming removed 2 bases at V and 10 bases at J, with 11 bases between. The CDR3 has 12 residues. DNA for the CDR3: TGTGCCAGCAGCTTAAGGGCTCCTGGAGCTTTCTTT. Amino acid sequence: CASSLRAPGAFF.

The rearrangement joins TRBV7-8 to TRBJ2-1, with 11 bases fitting TRBD2. Trimming at V came to 0 bases and at J to 6 bases, leaving 7 bases not matched to a gene. The CDR3 runs to 17 residues. From germline, CDR1 is SGHVS and CDR2 FQNEAQ. The CDR3 DNA reads as TGTGCCAGCAGCTTAGCACTAGCGGGGGTCCTAGCCAATGAGCAGTTCTTC. Its protein is CASSLALAGVLANEQFF.

The rearrangement uses TRBV5-6 and TRBJ2-3; 7 bases are a match to TRBD1. The CDR3 loop spans 12 amino acids. The J segment lost 12 bases and the V segment lost 4 bases, leaving 8 bases of the junction unmatched. Germline V gives CDR1 SGHDT, CDR2 YYEEEE. In nucleotides, the CDR3 is TGTGCCAGCAGCCCGGACAGGTCCGATCAGTATTTT. It translates to CASSPDRSDQYF.

This clonotype showed up just a few times. The chain uses TRBV7-8 and TRBJ2-3, with D perhaps matching TRBD1 or TRBD2 (5 bases each). This CDR3 comprises 17 residues. Trimming pared 1 base from V and 2 bases from J, leaving 16 bases between. Germline CDR1 is SGHVS and CDR2 is FQNEAQ. The CDR3 coding sequence is TGTGCCAGCAGCTTAGTAGCGCCACAGGACCACACAGATACGCAGTATTTT. Translation: CASSLVAPQDHTDTQYF.

This chain connects TRBV6-5 to TRBJ1-1; 10 bases fit TRBD1. V lost 4 bases and J lost 8; bases outside the gene matches: 4. The CDR3 is 13 residues long. Germline V gene data show CDR1 as MNHEY and CDR2 as SVGAGI. The DNA for the CDR3 is TGTGCCAGCAGTTTCGGGACAGGGGTAGAAGCTTTCTTT. Protein: CASSFGTGVEAFF.

The chain has TRBV7-9 and TRBJ1-1; 10 bases agree with TRBD1. Germline assignment: CDR1 SEHNR and CDR2 FQNEAQ (reference sequence). CDR3 size: 15 residues. V lost 0 bases and J lost 5; bases outside the gene matches: 3. The CDR3, as DNA: TGTGCCAGCAGCTTAGCTGGGACAGGGGAAACTGAAGCTTTCTTT. It encodes CASSLAGTGETEAFF.

The rearrangement links TRBV18 to TRBJ2-7; perhaps D is TRBD1 or TRBD2 (5 bases each). The CDR3 extends over 16 amino acids. Germline CDR1 and CDR2: KGHSH and LQKENI. Trimming stripped 3 bases from V and 4 bases from J, with 19 bases between. The chain's CDR3 is CASSPIPPGPYYEQYF. In DNA, the CDR3 is TGTGCCAGCTCACCGATCCCTCCGGGGCCATATTACGAGCAGTACTTC. Full variable domain (missing parts from reference TRBV18 and TRBJ2-7): NAGVMQNPRHLVRRRGQEARLRCSPMKGHSHVYWYRQLPEEGLKFMVYLQKENIIDESGMPKERFSAEFPKEGPSILRIQQVVRGDSAAYFCASSPIPPGPYYEQYFGPGTRLTVT.

The rearrangement links TRBV19 to TRBJ2-3; 10 bases match TRBD1. The trim removed 5 bases at V and 9 bases at J, leaving 8 bases unmatched. The germline V gene encodes CDR1 LNHDA and CDR2 SQIVND (reference sequence). There are 14 residues in the CDR3. The CDR3 spells CASSDRDRGRTQYF. In DNA form, the CDR3 reads TGTGCCAGTAGTGACCGGGACAGGGGTCGGACGCAGTATTTT.

This clonotype ranks as medium-sized (0.01 to 0.1%). The chain uses TRBV7-2 and TRBJ2-3; D is unresolved. Trimming took off 5 bases at V and 3 bases at J, with 18 bases between the two ends. Germline V gene sequence: CDR1 SGHTA, CDR2 FQGNSA. The CDR3 sequence is 16 residues long. DNA for the CDR3: TGTGCCAGCAGCCAAGAATTAGTGTCGCTAACAGATACGCAGTATTTT. Amino acid sequence: CASSQELVSLTDTQYF.

There are a few counts of this clonotype. The chain couples TRBV9 to TRBJ2-3; TRBD2 is a possible D gene (7 bases). This CDR3 is 15 amino acids long. Trimming stripped 1 base from V and 4 bases from J, with 13 bases between. Germline V gene data show CDR1 as SGDLS and CDR2 as YYNGEE. The CDR3 here is CASSVWGGGSDTQYF. CDR3 nucleotide sequence: TGTGCCAGCAGCGTATGGGGCGGGGGCTCAGATACGCAGTATTTT. Supplemented by reference TRBV9 and TRBJ2-3, the full variable domain reads DSGVTQTPKHLITATGQRVTLRCSPRSGDLSVYWYQQSLDQGLQFLIQYYNGEERAKGNILERFSAQQFPDLHSELNLSSLELGDSALYFCASSVWGGGSDTQYFGPGTRLTVL.

V usage is TRBV7-6 and J usage is TRBJ2-5, with 10 bases fitting TRBD2. Germline loops: CDR1 SGHVS, CDR2 FNYEAQ. The CDR3 extends over 15 amino acids. V trimming: 6 bases; J trimming: 4 bases; junction bases outside the gene matches: 8. In DNA form, the CDR3 reads TGTGCCAGCAGAGTTGGTAGCGGGGGGTCAGAGACCCAGTACTTC. Its protein product is CASRVGSGGSETQYF.

The chain has TRBV19 and TRBJ1-1, with TRBD1 as a possible D gene (5 bases). The CDR3 is 13 residues long. Deletions cut 9 bases from V and 1 base from J, with 12 bases between. Germline V gene sequence: CDR1 LNHDA, CDR2 SQIVND (reference sequence). The CDR3 spells CASLGVGNTEAFF. The CDR3 nucleotides are TGTGCCAGCCTAGGGGTTGGGAACACTGAAGCTTTCTTT.

The chain is built from TRBV15 and TRBJ2-3, with 8 bases that match TRBD2. This CDR3 comprises 17 residues. V shed 0 bases, J shed 4 bases, and the junction held 9 bases outside the gene matches. Germline loops: CDR1 LNHNV, CDR2 YYDKDF (reference sequence). The chain's CDR3 is CATSRDHPGLVADTQYF. The DNA for the CDR3 is TGTGCCACCAGCAGAGACCACCCGGGACTAGTCGCAGATACGCAGTATTTT.

This sequence joins TRBV7-6 and TRBJ1-1; D might be TRBD1 (5 bases). There are 13 residues in the CDR3. In germline, CDR1 is SGHVS, CDR2 FNYEAQ. Trimming left V 1 base short and J 7 bases short, with 10 bases between. CDR3 protein: CASSLGGAGEAFF. DNA of the CDR3: TGTGCCAGCAGCTTAGGGGGCGCCGGTGAAGCTTTCTTT. The full variable domain, rest sourced from reference TRBV7-6 and TRBJ1-1, is GAGVSQSPRYKVTKRGQDVALRCDPISGHVSLYWYRQALGQGPEFLTYFNYEAQQDKSGLPNDRFSAERPEGSISTLTIQRTEQRDSAMYRCASSLGGAGEAFFGQGTRLTVV.

The table lists this clonotype with many counts. The rearrangement joins TRBV29-1 to TRBJ1-2; 9 bases align to TRBD1. The CDR3 spans 13 residues. V dropped 3 bases and J dropped 2; count of bases not matched to a gene: 1. CDR1 is SQVTM and CDR2 is ANQGSEA in the germline V gene. CDR3 in amino acids: CSVEDRGNYGYTF. The DNA of the CDR3 is TGCAGCGTTGAGGACAGGGGAAACTATGGCTACACCTTC.

This clonotype was found a few times. The chain has TRBV4-1 and TRBJ2-2, with 8 positions matching TRBD1. The CDR3 is made up of 17 amino acids. The V gene's germline CDR1 is MGHRA and CDR2 YSYEKL. With 8 bases clipped from V and 5 bases from J, the junction kept 16 bases outside the gene matches. CDR3 nucleotides: TGCGCCAGCGGCTTGACAGGGGCCGTCTCGGGAACCGGGGAGCTGTTTTTT. Translated, it gives CASGLTGAVSGTGELFF.

This chain joins TRBV19 and TRBJ2-5, with a weak D call TRBD1 (5 bases). Germline V gene lookup returns CDR1 LNHDA and CDR2 SQIVND (reference sequence). This CDR3 spans 15 amino acids. Trimming took 1 base from V and 5 from J, leaving 14 bases between them. CDR3 protein: CASSIAQGGLETQYF. DNA for the CDR3: TGTGCCAGTAGTATAGCCCAGGGCGGATTGGAGACCCAGTACTTC.

The J gene is TRBJ2-5, the V gene TRBV15, with 10 bases matching TRBD2. CDR1 and CDR2 from the germline V gene are LNHNV and YYDKDF (reference sequence). The V gene end was trimmed by 1 base and the J gene end by 4 bases; junction bases not matched to a gene: 12. CDR3 length equals 18 residues. This chain's CDR3 is CATSRVNGLAGAGETQYF. The DNA for the CDR3 is TGTGCCACCAGCAGAGTGAATGGGCTAGCGGGGGCGGGAGAGACCCAGTACTTC.

CDR3 nucleotide sequence: TGTGCCAGCAGCTTGCTGGGAGACTCTAATATCCATGAGCAGTTCTTC. Amino acid sequence: CASSLLGDSNIHEQFF. The chain uses TRBV5-6 and TRBJ2-1; TRBD2 might be the D (5 bases). The ends were cut back, 1 base at V and 8 bases at J, with 19 bases in the middle. The CDR3 runs to 16 residues. The germline V gene has CDR1 SGHDT and CDR2 YYEEEE.

The table lists this clonotype with a count of one. The chain joins TRBV6-2 or TRBV6-3 to TRBJ2-3; possible D gene TRBD2, 6 bases. Between the trimmed V and J ends, which lost 7 bases and 2 bases, there was a span of 16 bases. Germline V gives CDR1 MNHEY, CDR2 SVGEGT. CDR3 length: 15 residues. For the CDR3, the DNA is TGTGCCAGCAAACTCTTCGCGGGGCCCACAGATACGCAGTATTTT. This translates into CASKLFAGPTDTQYF.

This clonotype was detected only a few times. The rearrangement links TRBV29-1 to TRBJ2-1, with D hard to call. The V end was cut by 6 bases, the J end by 4 bases, with 7 bases between. The CDR3 consists of 11 residues. Germline CDR1 is SQVTM and CDR2 is ANQGSEA. The CDR3 loop reads CSVDNYNEQFF. The CDR3 coding sequence is TGCAGCGTAGACAATTACAATGAGCAGTTCTTC.

The rearrangement uses TRBV6-1 and TRBJ2-2; TRBD1 matches 7 bases. The CDR3 totals 14 residues. Germline V gene sequence: CDR1 MNHNS, CDR2 SASEGT. V dropped 4 bases and J dropped 7; count of bases not matched to a gene: 6. CDR3 DNA: TGTGCCAGCAGTGGCACAGGGGTTCTCGGGGAGCTGTTTTTT. As protein: CASSGTGVLGELFF.

The chain links TRBV4-1 to TRBJ2-7; the D is unclear. CDR1 and CDR2 from the germline V gene are MGHRA and YSYEKL. The CDR3 runs to 15 residues. Trimming removed 3 bases at V and 1 base at J, with 13 bases between. CDR3 amino acids: CASSQAGASSYEQYF. CDR3 sequence (DNA): TGCGCCAGCAGCCAGGCAGGAGCATCTTCCTACGAGCAGTACTTC.

As DNA, the CDR3 is TGTGCCAGCAGCTTAGCCCAGGGGGCTCAGACTGAAGCTTTCTTT. This encodes CASSLAQGAQTEAFF. This sequence joins TRBV7-9 and TRBJ1-1; 8 positions match TRBD1. Looked up from germline, CDR1 is SEHNR and CDR2 is FQNEAQ (reference sequence). The CDR3 covers 15 residues. The V segment lost 0 bases and the J segment 5 bases; nucleotides outside the gene matches: 5.

In its sample, this clonotype was seen a few times. The gene calls are TRBV6-5 and TRBJ2-1; possible D gene TRBD1, 5 bases. Germline V gene data show CDR1 as MNHEY and CDR2 as SVGAGI. This CDR3 has 13 amino acids. Trimming shortened V by 8 bases and J by 6 bases, and 14 bases separated the two germline ends. DNA of the CDR3: TGTGCCAGCCACGACATAGGGGCCAATGAGCAGTTCTTC. Residues: CASHDIGANEQFF.